Listed here are 13 T cell receptor beta chains from one sample, sequenced in a study of radiotherapy plus CTLA-4 blockade in lung cancer. Repertoires were generated with immunoSEQ multiplex PCR, while TCRdb's copy carries only in-frame clones and drops some. The data hold tens of thousands of clones, with approximately 71% observed a single time. The sample here was peripheral blood, taken from a patient treated with radiotherapy plus ipilimumab. The source of these receptors is a human donor with non-small cell lung cancer whose response to radiotherapy plus ipilimumab could not be evaluated.

The chain is built from TRBV30 and TRBJ2-7; 7 positions agree with TRBD2. This CDR3 spans 14 amino acids. J was trimmed by 1 base and V by 4 bases; bases with no gene match: 7. Germline lookup yields CDR1 GTSNPN and CDR2 SVGIG (reference sequence). DNA of the CDR3: TGTGCCTGGATCCCCTCTAGCGGATCCTACGAGCAGTACTTC. This sequence encodes CAWIPSSGSYEQYF.

This clone was picked up a small number of times. The V call is TRBV30, the J call TRBJ2-5; 10 bases align to TRBD1. CDR3 length: 17 residues. Looked up from germline, CDR1 is GTSNPN and CDR2 is SVGIG (reference sequence). V was clipped by 1 base and J by 1 base; unmatched bases: 9. Here the CDR3 DNA reads TGTGCCTGGAGTGAGTTCCCGGGACAGGGGTTCCAAGAGACCCAGTACTTC. It specifies CAWSEFPGQGFQETQYF.

This clone was seen once. This sequence joins TRBV29-1 and TRBJ1-1; D is perhaps TRBD1 (5 bases). CDR1 is SQVTM and CDR2 is ANQGSEA in the germline V gene. The CDR3 consists of 14 residues. V was clipped by 6 bases and J by 0 bases, with 14 bases between them. The CDR3 DNA follows: TGCAGCGTGTGGGAGGGCAGGGTGAACACTGAAGCTTTCTTT. The encoded protein is CSVWEGRVNTEAFF. Together with reference TRBV29-1 and TRBJ1-1, the CDR3 gives the full variable domain: SAVISQKPSRDICQRGTSLTIQCQVDSQVTMMFWYRQQPGQSLTLIATANQGSEATYESGFVIDKFPISRPNLTFSTLTVSNMSPEDSSIYLCSVWEGRVNTEAFFGQGTRLTVV.

This clone was seen just once. This chain joins TRBV7-2 and TRBJ2-3, with a tentative D call TRBD1 (6 bases). The germline V and J ends were trimmed by 5 bases and 2 bases, with 20 bases remaining between them. CDR1 is SGHTA and CDR2 is FQGNSA in the germline V gene. The CDR3 runs 17 residues. The CDR3 protein is CASSVTPTGIYTDTQYF. CDR3 DNA: TGTGCCAGCAGCGTAACCCCGACAGGAATTTACACAGATACGCAGTATTTT.

The chain joins TRBV9 to TRBJ2-5; 15 bases match TRBD2. V lost 4 bases and J lost 5; bases outside the gene matches: 6. The CDR3 is 16 amino acids. Looked up from germline, CDR1 is SGDLS and CDR2 is YYNGEE. The CDR3 region is CASSLGLAGGGETQYF. DNA for the CDR3: TGTGCCAGCAGCCTGGGACTAGCGGGGGGCGGGGAGACCCAGTACTTC.

The CDR3 region is CASSPLRDSKADTQYF. The CDR3 bases are TGTGCCAGCAGCCCGCTCCGGGACAGCAAAGCAGATACGCAGTATTTT. The V call is TRBV7-3, the J call TRBJ2-3, with 7 bases fitting TRBD1. This CDR3 comprises 16 residues. V dropped 5 bases and J dropped 4; count of bases not matched to a gene: 12. Germline V gives CDR1 SGHTA, CDR2 FQGTGA.

The rearrangement links TRBV6-5 to TRBJ1-4; D is unresolved. Trimming removed 2 bases from V and 11 bases from J, with 15 bases in between. This CDR3 is built from 14 residues. The germline V gene encodes CDR1 MNHEY and CDR2 SVGAGI. DNA for the CDR3: TGTGCCAGCAGTTACGGCAGGTCGAGGGAGAAACTGTTTTTT. It yields the protein CASSYGRSREKLFF.

V and J are TRBV10-1 and TRBJ2-7, with 10 bases aligning to TRBD2. In germline, CDR1 is WNHNN, CDR2 SYGVQD (reference sequence). The CDR3 spans 18 residues. V was pared by 0 bases and J by 3 bases, with 11 bases of the junction left unmatched. The CDR3 loop is CASSESNLAGAVGYEQYF. The CDR3 DNA reads TGCGCCAGCAGTGAGTCGAACCTAGCGGGAGCCGTAGGCTACGAGCAGTACTTC.

A few counts support this clone. This chain connects TRBV5-4 to TRBJ2-7; D possibly corresponds to TRBD1 (5 bases). V was pared by 0 bases and J by 1 base, with 11 bases between. Per germline, CDR1 SGHNT and CDR2 YYREEE (reference sequence). This CDR3 has 15 residues. CDR3 protein: CASSLGQGSSYEQYF. Written as DNA, the CDR3 is TGTGCCAGCAGCTTGGGTCAGGGCTCTTCCTACGAGCAGTACTTC.

This chain joins TRBV25-1 and TRBJ2-2; D gene uncertain. V lost 4 bases and J lost 1, with 7 bases in between. Germline CDR1 and CDR2: MGHDK and SYGVNS. This CDR3 region has 14 residues. The CDR3 loop reads CASSVTVNTGELFF. In DNA, the CDR3 is TGTGCCAGCAGTGTCACAGTGAACACCGGGGAGCTGTTTTTT.

This rearrangement joins TRBV5-1 to TRBJ2-2; possible D gene TRBD2, 6 bases. Germline values: CDR1 SGHRS, CDR2 YFSETQ. The germline V and J ends were trimmed by 2 bases and 5 bases, with 10 bases remaining between them. This CDR3 has 14 residues. DNA of the CDR3: TGCGCCAGCAGCTTCGATGGGGGGACCGGGGAGCTGTTTTTT. It yields the protein CASSFDGGTGELFF.

This clone has more than one count but fewer than ten. The rearrangement joins TRBV16 to TRBJ1-4; weak D call: TRBD1 (5 bases). V dropped 0 bases and J dropped 0 bases, with 8 bases sitting between them. The CDR3 totals 16 residues. CDR1 is KGHSY, CDR2 FQNENV, per germline. As DNA, the CDR3 is TGTGCCAGCAGCCAATCAGGGACTACAACTAATGAAAAACTGTTTTTT. This translates into CASSQSGTTTNEKLFF.

This chain connects TRBV18 to TRBJ1-2; perhaps TRBD1 as D (6 bases). Trimming took off 5 bases at V and 8 bases at J, with 18 bases between the two ends. The CDR3 length is 14 residues. Germline CDR1 and CDR2: KGHSH and LQKENI. DNA of the CDR3: TGTGCCAGCTCATCCAACGACGCGGGGGCCGGCTACACCTTC. Translating it yields CASSSNDAGAGYTF.